The rows below give T cell receptor beta chains drawn from one sample of a study of T cell repertoires in cytomegalovirus infection. TCRdb called the reads again in MiXCR, with one record for every CDR3 protein. This sample carries 200,000 to 300,000 distinct CDR3 sequences, more than 9% of them seen once, and the ten largest clones take 1.5% to 2%. The sequenced material came from PBMCs. These receptors were obtained from a human donor in good health (CMV status not recorded). Some clones in this sample may be carry-over from other donors' samples. CDR3s include the opening cysteine and the closing phenylalanine or tryptophan. D genes are given only for firm matches. For some rows the clone size is stated as once, few or many, or as a class when expanded; others skip it.

J	size	D	V	DNA	CDR3
TRBJ2-1	NA	NA	TRBV6-6	TGTGCCAGCAATATAGCGGCCACGGTAAATGAGCAGTTCTTC	CASNIAATVNEQFF
TRBJ2-5	many	TRBD2	TRBV2	TGTGCCAGCACCTCGAGTAGCGGGAGCATGGAGACCCAGTACTTC	CASTSSSGSMETQYF
TRBJ2-1	many	NA	TRBV19	TGTGCCAGTAGCTCCATGGGCAATGAGCAGTTCTTC	CASSSMGNEQFF
TRBJ2-7	many	NA	TRBV7-2	TGTGCCAGCAGCTTAGCAAGGCTGGAGGAAGGCAGGTTCTCCTACGAGCAGTACTTC	CASSLARLEEGRFSYEQYF
TRBJ2-1	many	NA	TRBV7-2	TGTGCCAGCAGCTTAGCGCTGAAACAGGGACCCGCCTACAATGAGCAGTTCTTC	CASSLALKQGPAYNEQFF
TRBJ2-2	many	TRBD1	TRBV28	TGTGCCAGCAGTTTGGGACAGGCCCTGAACACCGGGGAGCTGTTTTTT	CASSLGQALNTGELFF
TRBJ1-2	many	TRBD1	TRBV20-1	TGCAGTGCTTCAAGACAGGGGAGCGCAACTAACTATGGCTACACCTTC	CSASRQGSATNYGYTF
TRBJ1-4	NA	TRBD1	TRBV20-1	TGCAGTGCTGTGGACAGGGGGCTTAGTAATGAAAAACTGTTTTTT	CSAVDRGLSNEKLFF
TRBJ1-1	NA	NA	TRBV4-3	TGCGCCAGCAGCCACCGGGACGGAGGGGGGAACACTGAAGCTTTCTTT	CASSHRDGGGNTEAFF
TRBJ2-2	NA	NA	TRBV19	TGTGCCAGTAGTGGAGCCTTGAAGGGCGGGGAGCTGTTTTTT	CASSGALKGGELFF
TRBJ2-5	NA	NA	TRBV29-1	TGCAGCTCAGTGGACAGCTTTTCCGGAGAGACCCAGTACTTC	CSSVDSFSGETQYF
TRBJ2-3	many	NA	TRBV7-2	TGTGCCAGCAGCTCGGGACCGATGGTTGTCGATACGCAGTATTTT	CASSSGPMVVDTQYF
TRBJ2-7	many	NA	TRBV7-2	TGTGCCAGCAGTCCCTACGGACGCGAGCAGTACTTC	CASSPYGREQYF
TRBJ2-1	NA	TRBD1	TRBV24-1	TGTGCCACCAGTGATACTTGGACAGGCAACAATGAGCAGTTCTTC	CATSDTWTGNNEQFF
TRBJ1-5	NA	TRBD1	TRBV5-5	TGTGCCAGCAGCTTGGATGGGGACAGGGTTGATCAGCCCCAGCATTTT	CASSLDGDRVDQPQHF
TRBJ2-1	few	NA	TRBV7-7	TGTGCCAGCAGCTCCGCGGCAGGGCCGGTGGATGAGCAGTTCTTC	CASSSAAGPVDEQFF
TRBJ2-5	NA	NA	TRBV7-2	TGTGCCAGCAGCTTAGCGAGGCCCGGGGAGACCCAGTACTTC	CASSLARPGETQYF
TRBJ2-5	NA	TRBD1	TRBV29-1	TGCAGCGTTGGACAGGGGGAAGAGACCCAGTACTTC	CSVGQGEETQYF
TRBJ2-4	many	NA	TRBV7-2	TGTGCCAGCAGCCCCCGAGCCGCGGGAACCAAAAACATTCAGTACTTC	CASSPRAAGTKNIQYF
TRBJ2-3	many	NA	TRBV6-5	TGTGCCAGCAGTTACAAGGCAGGTCTTTCAGCAGATACGCAGTATTTT	CASSYKAGLSADTQYF
TRBJ1-2	many	NA	TRBV7-8	TGTGCCAGCAGCTTAGCTCAGAACAGGGTCGGCTACACCTTC	CASSLAQNRVGYTF
TRBJ1-5	many	TRBD1	TRBV6-5	TGTGCCAGCAGACCCGGGACAGGGAGTCAGCCCCAGCATTTT	CASRPGTGSQPQHF
TRBJ1-6	NA	NA	TRBV6-5	TGTGCCAGCAGTTACGGAGGGTCCAATTCACCCCTCCACTTT	CASSYGGSNSPLHF
TRBJ1-5	many	TRBD1	TRBV5-3	TGTGCCAGAAGCGGGGACAGAGGTAATCAGCCCCAGCATTTT	CARSGDRGNQPQHF
TRBJ1-3	NA	NA	TRBV6-5	TGTGCCAGCAGTTACTGGGGCAGGGGATCTGGAAACACCATATATTTT	CASSYWGRGSGNTIYF